This TCR beta chain is from a study of cytomegalovirus exposure and HLA in healthy donors. Study-wide findings and caveats: CMV serostatus was the only recorded immune exposure for donors. The study dropped some indistinguishable V segments, TRBV6-2 and TRBV6-3 among them.

V lost 0 bases and J lost 5, with 11 bases in between. Germline loops: CDR1 SQVTM, CDR2 ANQGSEA. The CDR3 loop spans 13 amino acids. Healthy bone marrow donors made up the donors. This PCR relied on a set of 60 Vbeta primers and 13 Jbeta primers. Sequenced by immunoSEQ multiplex PCR; TCRdb stores in-frame clones only, minus some. The sample includes approximately 75,000 clones. Regarding this clone: What it binds is not known.

The sample consisted of PBMCs. The receptor was derived from a boy younger than 18 in good health and CMV-seronegative. The chain has TRBV29-1 and TRBJ2-7; D call uncertain. The CDR3 reads CSVEDDDMNEQYF. As DNA, the CDR3 is TGCAGCGTTGAAGATGATGACATGAACGAGCAGTACTTC.